The 25 T cell receptor beta chains given below trace back to one sample, sequenced in a study of T cell clonotyping in hematopoietic cell transplantation (dated by TCRdb to about 2021). The method behind the library was the immunoSEQ multiplex PCR assay. Sourced from immuneACCESS, this table was stored by TCRdb with only in-frame sequences that have V and J called. A share of the clones is absent; for the studies checked, an unresolved V gene accounts for under half, and the remainder has no known explanation. Present in this sample are about 27,000 clones, less than 75% of which were seen just once. About 6% of the sample rests with the top ten. Per the publication, the time point label means: recipient sample about 28 days before transplant, after cytoreduction. Sequenced here: peripheral blood mononuclear cells, sampled before stem cell transplant. These receptors were taken from a man in his fifties or sixties with myelodysplastic syndrome. Some clones in this sample may be carry-over from other donors' samples.

The CDR3 region has the DNA TGTGCCTGGAGTTTGGGGGCGAAGGTTAGAGAGACCCAGTACTTC. Protein sequence: CAWSLGAKVRETQYF. This sequence joins TRBV30 and TRBJ2-5, with D perhaps matching TRBD1 (6 bases). Deletions cut 2 bases from V and 4 bases from J, with 17 bases between. The CDR3 runs 15 residues. The V gene's germline CDR1 is GTSNPN and CDR2 SVGIG (reference sequence).

The chain is built from TRBV7-7 and TRBJ2-5; 8 positions match TRBD1. Germline CDR1 and CDR2: SSHAT and FNYEAQ (reference sequence). The J segment lost 5 bases and the V segment lost 5 bases, leaving 10 bases of the junction unmatched. This CDR3 spans 15 amino acids. Here the CDR3 reads CASSRAGGAGETQYF. The CDR3 coding sequence is TGTGCCAGCAGCCGTGCAGGGGGCGCGGGGGAGACCCAGTACTTC.

The V and J genes are TRBV28 and TRBJ1-5; TRBD1 is a possible D gene (6 bases). V was pared by 5 bases and J by 8 bases, with 28 bases between. The CDR3 is 18 residues long. Looked up from germline, CDR1 is MDHEN and CDR2 is SYDVKM. The chain's CDR3 is CASSPQKTGEVLSEPQHF. The CDR3 DNA follows: TGTGCCAGCAGTCCGCAAAAGACAGGCGAGGTACTATCTGAGCCCCAGCATTTT.

The rearrangement joins TRBV6-1 to TRBJ1-2, with 10 bases that match TRBD1. J gave up 5 bases and V 6 bases, and 6 bases lay outside the gene matches. Germline V gene lookup returns CDR1 MNHNS and CDR2 SASEGT. The length of the CDR3 is 14 residues. The CDR3 DNA is TGTGCCAGCAGACGTGGGACAGGGGCGTATGGCTACACCTTC. It translates to CASRRGTGAYGYTF.

This CDR3 is CASSSVRLGRSEAFF. The CDR3 bases are TGCGCCAGCAGCTCGGTCCGGTTAGGCAGGAGTGAAGCTTTCTTT. The chain joins TRBV5-1 to TRBJ1-1; D call uncertain. The V end was cut by 3 bases, the J end by 7 bases, with 19 bases between. Germline lookup yields CDR1 SGHRS and CDR2 YFSETQ. This CDR3 region has 15 residues.

This rearrangement joins TRBV11-2 to TRBJ2-7, with D perhaps TRBD1 (5 bases). V lost 5 bases and J 5 bases, leaving 10 bases between the germline ends. The V gene's germline CDR1 is SGHAT and CDR2 FQNNGV. The CDR3 has 12 residues. Here the CDR3 DNA reads TGTGCCAGCAGCGCGTGGGGCGACGAGCAGTACTTC. Translating gives CASSAWGDEQYF.

This chain connects TRBV6-5 to TRBJ1-5; D is unresolved. Trimming shortened V by 7 bases and J by 0 bases, and 13 bases separated the two germline ends. Germline CDR1 and CDR2: MNHEY and SVGAGI. The CDR3 totals 15 residues. The CDR3 protein is CASTAARYSNQPQHF. Written as DNA, the CDR3 is TGTGCCAGCACCGCCGCCAGATATAGCAATCAGCCCCAGCATTTT.

This chain connects TRBV30 to TRBJ1-5, with D perhaps TRBD1 (6 bases). The CDR3 is 15 residues long. The germline CDR1 and CDR2 sequences are GTSNPN and SVGIG (reference sequence). Between the trimmed V and J ends, which lost 1 base and 2 bases, there was a span of 12 bases. CDR3 sequence (DNA): TGTGCCTGGAGTGGCGGTAACAGGGGCAATCAGCCCCAGCATTTT. Translated, it gives CAWSGGNRGNQPQHF.

The rearrangement joins TRBV4-3 to TRBJ2-5, with a tentative D call TRBD1 (7 bases). Trimming shortened V by 0 bases and J by 4 bases, and 12 bases separated the two germline ends. The CDR3 has 15 amino acids. Germline CDR1 and CDR2: LGHNA and YSLEER. CDR3 nucleotides: TGCGCCAGCAGCCAAGATCAGGGGGGCGGAGAGACCCAGTACTTC. Amino acids: CASSQDQGGGETQYF.

The J gene is TRBJ2-3, the V gene TRBV25-1; 8 positions agree with TRBD1. The CDR3 runs 17 residues. Per the germline V gene, CDR1 is MGHDK and CDR2 is SYGVNS. Trimming removed 3 bases from V and 5 bases from J; junction bases left unmatched: 13. In nucleotides, the CDR3 is TGTGCCAGCAGTGAGCTTCGTTTTGGACAGGGTGAAGATACGCAGTATTTT. Translating gives CASSELRFGQGEDTQYF.

This clone has only one observation. V gene TRBV28 combines with J gene TRBJ1-6; unclear D gene. Trimming removed 0 bases at V and 10 bases at J, with 16 bases between. This CDR3 contains 16 residues. CDR1 and CDR2 from the germline V gene are MDHEN and SYDVKM. CDR3: CASSLWQTGVGSPLHF. DNA of the CDR3: TGTGCCAGCAGTTTATGGCAAACTGGGGTGGGGTCACCCCTCCACTTT.

The rearrangement links TRBV2 to TRBJ2-3, with 11 bases that match TRBD2. From germline, CDR1 is SNHLY and CDR2 FYNNEI. V shed 6 bases and J 7 bases; nucleotides not matched to a gene: 12. This CDR3 has 16 residues. Here the CDR3 reads CASSASGLAVRNTQYF. The CDR3 coding sequence is TGTGCCAGCAGCGCCTCGGGACTAGCGGTCCGCAATACGCAGTATTTT. Full variable domain (outside the CDR3, taken from reference TRBV2 and TRBJ2-3): EPEVTQTPSHQVTQMGQEVILRCVPISNHLYFYWYRQILGQKVEFLVSFYNNEISEKSEIFDDQFSVERPDGSNFTLKIRSTKLEDSAMYFCASSASGLAVRNTQYFGPGTRLTVL.

The CDR3 DNA reads TGTGCCTGGGGAGGGGCGGCTAGCGGGACCTCGTACCAAGAGACCCAGTACTTC. This codes for CAWGGAASGTSYQETQYF. This chain connects TRBV30 to TRBJ2-5, with 9 positions matching TRBD2. V was clipped by 5 bases and J by 0 bases; unmatched bases: 16. The CDR3 contains 18 residues. Germline V lookup: CDR1 GTSNPN, CDR2 SVGIG (reference sequence).

The chain recombines TRBV25-1 with TRBJ2-7, with a possible D match to TRBD2 (6 bases). With 5 bases removed from V and 7 bases from J, the gap between germline ends came to 15 bases. The CDR3 extends over 13 amino acids. Germline V gene data show CDR1 as MGHDK and CDR2 as SYGVNS. The CDR3 nucleotides read TGTGCCAGCAGTTTCGGGGGTCCGGGGGAGCAGTACTTC. This gives the protein CASSFGGPGEQYF.

This clone came up a few times. J is TRBJ1-2 and V is TRBV7-9; 7 bases align to TRBD1. This CDR3 is 16 amino acids long. V lost 4 bases and J lost 8; bases outside the gene matches: 16. Germline CDR1 is SEHNR and CDR2 is FQNEAQ (reference sequence). The CDR3 loop reads CASSSITSRDRRGYTF. The CDR3 DNA sequence: TGTGCCAGCAGCTCCATAACAAGCCGGGACAGACGGGGCTACACCTTC.

The V gene is TRBV6-1, the J gene TRBJ2-7; TRBD1 is a possible D gene (6 bases). CDR1 and CDR2 (germline): MNHNS, SASEGT. CDR3 length: 12 residues. V lost 5 bases and J 3 bases, leaving 8 bases between the germline ends. In DNA form, the CDR3 reads TGTGCCAGCAGTCAACAGGGCTACGAGCAGTACTTC. It is translated as CASSQQGYEQYF.

This chain uses TRBV7-9 with TRBJ2-5; no clear D. The germline CDR1 and CDR2 sequences are SEHNR and FQNEAQ (reference sequence). V was shortened by 3 bases and J by 1 base, with 9 bases between the two germline ends. The length of the CDR3 is 14 residues. The CDR3 nucleotides are TGTGCCAGCAGCTTCTCGTGGTCCCAAGAGACCCAGTACTTC. It translates to CASSFSWSQETQYF.

The genes are TRBV2 and TRBJ1-2, with D maybe TRBD1 (6 bases). The length of the CDR3 is 17 residues. V dropped 0 bases and J dropped 8 bases, with 22 bases sitting between them. CDR1 is SNHLY, CDR2 FYNNEI, per germline. The CDR3 loop reads CASSEAGTRRAREGYTF. The CDR3 DNA sequence: TGTGCCAGCAGTGAAGCGGGGACACGCAGGGCCAGGGAGGGCTACACCTTC.

This chain uses TRBV6-1 with TRBJ2-3; 8 nucleotides align to TRBD2. CDR1 and CDR2 (germline): MNHNS, SASEGT. The length of the CDR3 is 16 residues. The J segment lost 4 bases and the V segment lost 3 bases, leaving 9 bases of the junction unmatched. The CDR3 loop is CASSDGVSGGADTQYF. The CDR3 nucleotides are TGTGCCAGCAGTGACGGGGTCAGCGGGGGAGCAGATACGCAGTATTTT.

Here the CDR3 reads CASSIQQGHYEQYF. CDR3 nucleotide sequence: TGTGCCAGCAGCATACAACAAGGACACTACGAGCAGTACTTC. The chain links TRBV7-2 to TRBJ2-7; perhaps TRBD1 as D (5 bases). The CDR3 loop spans 14 amino acids. CDR1 SGHTA and CDR2 FQGNSA come from the germline V gene. With 5 bases removed from V and 3 bases from J, the gap between germline ends came to 14 bases.

V is TRBV5-6 and J is TRBJ2-7, with D possibly matching TRBD2 (5 bases). CDR3 length equals 14 residues. The germline V gene encodes CDR1 SGHDT and CDR2 YYEEEE. The ends were cut back, 1 base at V and 7 bases at J, with 15 bases in the middle. The CDR3 DNA sequence: TGTGCCAGCAGCTTGCCCCGTCCCCCGGGGGAGCAGTACTTC. Translation gives CASSLPRPPGEQYF.

This clone has a single count. The CDR3 nucleotides are TGTGCCAGCAGTGATTTCGGCAATCAGCCCCAGCATTTT. Its translation: CASSDFGNQPQHF. The gene calls are TRBV6-1 and TRBJ1-5; D is ambiguous. The CDR3 spans 13 residues. Looked up from germline, CDR1 is MNHNS and CDR2 is SASEGT. The ends were cut back, 3 bases at V and 2 bases at J, with 5 bases in the middle.

The chain links TRBV25-1 to TRBJ1-1, with a tentative D call TRBD1 (5 bases). The CDR3 has 15 amino acids. Germline-derived CDR1 and CDR2 are MGHDK and SYGVNS. The V and J ends lost 2 bases and 6 bases respectively, with 16 bases between them. CDR3 nucleotide sequence: TGTGCCAGCAGTGAACGCGGGGCGGGGTACGCTGAAGCTTTCTTT. Translation gives CASSERGAGYAEAFF.

V is TRBV30 and J is TRBJ1-1; D perhaps matches TRBD1 (5 bases). Germline CDR1 reads GTSNPN; CDR2 reads SVGIG (reference sequence). The V and J ends lost 7 bases and 3 bases respectively, with 12 bases between them. The CDR3 has 12 amino acids. CDR3 amino acids: CASDGGDTEAFF. The CDR3 DNA is TGTGCCTCTGACGGGGGGGACACTGAAGCTTTCTTT.

This chain connects TRBV6-5 to TRBJ2-7; 11 bases line up with TRBD1. V shed 6 bases and J 3 bases; nucleotides not matched to a gene: 1. Germline lookup yields CDR1 MNHEY and CDR2 SVGAGI. This CDR3 comprises 13 residues. The CDR3 DNA reads TGTGCCAGCAGGGGGACAGGGGGCTACGAGCAGTACTTC. Protein: CASRGTGGYEQYF.